A single sample gave rise to the 5 T cell receptor beta chains below, sequenced in a study of siplizumab effects on memory and regulatory T cells. No antigens are known for them. Mixed lymphocyte reaction cells underwent about six days of coculture at 37°C. Generated by immunoSEQ multiplex PCR, the TCRdb table keeps only in-frame clones and is missing some. This table holds 3,500 to 4,500 clones, about 47% found once. The sample taken for sequencing was CFSE-low (dividing) CD4+ T cells sorted from an allogeneic mixed lymphocyte reaction. The source is a human donor in good health; the cells came from an allogeneic mixed lymphocyte reaction. Some clones in this sample may be carry-over from other donors' samples.

By frequency in the sample, this clone is large. This sequence joins TRBV2 and TRBJ2-3; D is uncertain. The V end was cut by 1 base, the J end by 13 bases, with 12 bases between. Germline CDR1 is SNHLY and CDR2 is FYNNEI. The CDR3 covers 12 residues. The CDR3 loop reads CASSEVGPDEYF. The CDR3 DNA is TGTGCCAGCAGTGAAGTCGGGCCCGACGAGTATTTT.

The sample holds a few counts of this clone. The chain joins TRBV4-1 to TRBJ2-2; TRBD1 aligns across 11 bases. The germline CDR1 and CDR2 sequences are MGHRA and YSYEKL. CDR3 length equals 14 residues. V shed 4 bases, J shed 6 bases, and the junction held 1 base outside the gene matches. CDR3 nucleotide sequence: TGCGCCAGCAGCCGGACAGGGGGCTCCGGGGAGCTGTTTTTT. Its translation: CASSRTGGSGELFF.

The rearrangement links TRBV6-5 to TRBJ2-1; TRBD1 agrees at 7 bases. The CDR3 loop spans 13 amino acids. Germline CDR1 reads MNHEY; CDR2 reads SVGAGI. The V gene end was trimmed by 7 bases and the J gene end by 8 bases; junction bases not matched to a gene: 8. The CDR3 sequence is CASTPDRVHEQFF. CDR3 sequence (DNA): TGTGCCAGCACCCCCGACAGGGTCCATGAGCAGTTCTTC.

This clone was found a few times. The chain combines TRBV5-1 with TRBJ2-2, with D possibly being TRBD2 (5 bases). With 1 base removed from V and 1 base from J, the gap between germline ends came to 8 bases. Per germline, CDR1 SGHRS and CDR2 YFSETQ. This CDR3 is 15 amino acids long. CDR3 loop: CASSLPAGNTGELFF. The CDR3 DNA reads as TGCGCCAGCAGCTTGCCGGCGGGGAACACCGGGGAGCTGTTTTTT. Full variable domain (rest looked up from reference TRBV5-1 and TRBJ2-2): KAGVTQTPRYLIKTRGQQVTLSCSPISGHRSVSWYQQTPGQGLQFLFEYFSETQRNKGNFPGRFSGRQFSNSRSEMNVSTLELGDSALYLCASSLPAGNTGELFFGEGSRLTVL.

V and J are TRBV7-2 and TRBJ2-4; 8 bases align to TRBD2. V lost 5 bases, J lost 1 base, and 4 bases stayed unmatched. Looked up from germline, CDR1 is SGHTA and CDR2 is FQGNSA. This CDR3 has 15 residues. The CDR3 protein is CASSGWTSAKNIQYF. For the CDR3, the DNA is TGTGCCAGCAGCGGGTGGACTAGCGCCAAAAACATTCAGTACTTC.